This T cell receptor (beta chain) stems from a study of human T cells and chemical hapten exposure. Study summary: Women made up most patients, who had alopecia areata, totalis or universalis. General study results and limits: Sensitizing to DPC left TCRs with a frequency above 1 in 1000 unaltered.

In germline, CDR1 is MRHNA, CDR2 SNTAGT. The CDR3 totals 15 residues. The ends lost 6 bases at V and 2 bases at J; junction bases unmatched: 6. TCRdb processed the RACE reads anew with MiXCR; each CDR3 protein has one entry. This sample has approximately 120,000 distinct CDR3 sequences, with approximately 8.8% found just once. Indicated time point: patch test 2, 6 weeks after DPC sensitization. Treatment described: therapeutic diphenylcyclopropenone sensitization with weekly scalp DPC. The drawing of blood occurred before each patch test was applied. This clonotype has just a few counts. Its specificity is unknown.

The chain uses TRBV6-4 and TRBJ2-4; TRBD2 matches at 8 bases. The receptor's source is a middle-aged woman with alopecia areata. Some clones in this sample may be carry-over from other donors' samples. The material was whole blood, obtained in connection with sensitization to the hapten diphenylcyclopropenone (DPC). CDR3 sequence: CASSWTSWTKNIQYF. The CDR3 DNA follows: TGTGCCAGCAGCTGGACTAGCTGGACCAAAAACATTCAGTACTTC.